Below are 10 T cell receptor beta chains sequenced from a single sample in a study of beta chain features in type 1 diabetes. Whole-study results and caveats: There was a moderate but significant shortening of TCRB CDR3s in all four CD4+ subsets of Type 1 diabetes patients.

The investigators reverse transcribed all of the isolated RNA, so they sequenced expressed TCRB transcripts. Profiled with immunoSEQ multiplex PCR; TCRdb holds only in-frame clones, not every one. The sample shows approximately 280,000 clones, 15% of them seen only once. These receptors have no identified antigens. The specimen was naive CD4+ T cells from blood. The receptors were gathered from a man between 18 and 29 years old with type 1 diabetes.

V and J are TRBV7-8 and TRBJ2-2; TRBD1 is a possible D gene (5 bases). Trimming removed 5 bases at V and 0 bases at J, with 7 bases between. CDR3 length: 14 amino acids. Per the germline V gene, CDR1 is SGHVS and CDR2 is FQNEAQ. CDR3 loop: CASSPTANTGELFF. The CDR3 nucleotides are TGTGCCAGCAGCCCGACAGCGAACACCGGGGAGCTGTTTTTT. Supplemented by reference TRBV7-8 and TRBJ2-2, the full variable domain reads GAGVSQSPRYKVAKRGQDVALRCDPISGHVSLFWYQQALGQGPEFLTYFQNEAQLDKSGLPSDRFFAERPEGSVSTLKIQRTQQEDSAVYLCASSPTANTGELFFGEGSRLTVL.

The chain has TRBV19 and TRBJ2-6; maybe TRBD1 (6 bases). The CDR3 consists of 17 residues. CDR1 and CDR2 from the germline V gene are LNHDA and SQIVND (reference sequence). Deletions cut 3 bases from V and 0 bases from J, with 12 bases between. In DNA, the CDR3 is TGTGCCAGTAGTATCGGACAGTTTTTCTCTGGGGCCAACGTCCTGACTTTC. It encodes CASSIGQFFSGANVLTF.

The table lists this clone with a few counts. The chain uses TRBV5-4 and TRBJ1-2, with 11 bases aligning to TRBD1. CDR1 is SGHNT and CDR2 is YYREEE in the germline V gene (reference sequence). The CDR3 has 13 residues. With V trimmed by 3 bases and J by 7 bases, 2 bases remained unmatched. Here the CDR3 reads CASSWTGGRGYTF. The CDR3 DNA reads TGTGCCAGCAGCTGGACAGGGGGCCGTGGCTACACCTTC.

The rearrangement joins TRBV5-4 to TRBJ2-1, with D maybe TRBD2 (5 bases). V was clipped by 2 bases and J by 3 bases, with 21 bases between them. The CDR3 runs 18 residues. Germline values: CDR1 SGHNT, CDR2 YYREEE (reference sequence). The CDR3 reads CASSFRRLTSSRYNEQFF. The CDR3 bases are TGTGCCAGCAGCTTCAGGAGATTAACTAGTTCTCGCTACAATGAGCAGTTCTTC.

This chain links TRBV11-2 with TRBJ1-2; D may be TRBD1 (6 bases). Germline V gene lookup returns CDR1 SGHAT and CDR2 FQNNGV. The V end lost 5 bases, the J end lost 4 bases, and 20 bases lay between the germline ends. This CDR3 region has 16 residues. In DNA form, the CDR3 reads TGTGCCAGCAGCACCCCAAGCCTCGGACAGTCCTATGGCTACACCTTC. This sequence encodes CASSTPSLGQSYGYTF. The full variable domain, in which reference TRBV11-2 and TRBJ1-2 provide the parts outside the CDR3, is EAGVAQSPRYKIIEKRQSVAFWCNPISGHATLYWYQQILGQGPKLLIQFQNNGVVDDSQLPKDRFSAERLKGVDSTLKIQPAKLEDSAVYLCASSTPSLGQSYGYTFGSGTRLTVV.

The J gene is TRBJ2-3, the V gene TRBV20-1, with D possibly being TRBD1 (5 bases). In germline, CDR1 is DFQATT, CDR2 SNEGSKA (reference sequence). V was pared by 3 bases and J by 8 bases, with 9 bases between. CDR3 size: 11 residues. This CDR3 is CSARTQGTQYF. The CDR3 DNA follows: TGCAGTGCTAGGACGCAGGGTACGCAGTATTTT.

This clone was counted a single time. The V gene is TRBV7-2, the J gene TRBJ2-5, with D perhaps matching TRBD2 (5 bases). Between the trimmed V and J ends, which lost 0 bases and 5 bases, there was a span of 10 bases. Germline values: CDR1 SGHTA, CDR2 FQGNSA. This CDR3 has 14 amino acids. In DNA, the CDR3 is TGTGCCAGCAGCTTAGCGTGGGAGAGGGAGACCCAGTACTTC. Amino acid sequence: CASSLAWERETQYF.

The chain has TRBV28 and TRBJ1-2; D ambiguous. Deletions cut 7 bases from V and 4 bases from J, with 7 bases between. The length of the CDR3 is 11 residues. Looked up from germline, CDR1 is MDHEN and CDR2 is SYDVKM. The CDR3 region is CASTSSYGYTF. The DNA of the CDR3 is TGTGCCAGCACCTCTAGCTATGGCTACACCTTC.

This clone was observed a handful of times. This chain links TRBV7-9 with TRBJ1-2; no firm D call. V was pared by 2 bases and J by 2 bases, with 18 bases between. The CDR3 length is 17 residues. Per germline, CDR1 SEHNR and CDR2 FQNEAQ (reference sequence). The DNA of the CDR3 is TGTGCCAGCAGCTTATTGCGGGGAGTTAAGGTGAACTATGGCTACACCTTC. This codes for CASSLLRGVKVNYGYTF.

The chain links TRBV5-1 to TRBJ2-5; 10 nucleotides line up with TRBD2. CDR3 length: 17 residues. V lost 4 bases to trimming and J lost 2 bases; unmatched junction nucleotides: 11. Germline-derived CDR1 and CDR2 are SGHRS and YFSETQ. CDR3 sequence: CASSVDPSGSPQETQYF. Here the CDR3 DNA reads TGCGCCAGCAGCGTTGACCCTAGCGGGAGCCCACAAGAGACCCAGTACTTC.